This T cell receptor beta chain was retrieved from a study of OX40 agonist ivuxolimab in advanced cancers. Study-wide points: People who partly responded at 0.1-3.0 mg/kg had some of the least clonal expansion seen. The study observed clonal expansion of CD4+ and CD8+ blood T cells by week 6 at 0.1 to 3.0 mg/kg.

In regard to this clone: Its matching antigen is unknown.

CDR3 length: 16 residues. Losses at the gene ends were 2 bases for V and 3 bases for J; bases not matched to a gene: 6. Looked up from germline, CDR1 is MNHEY and CDR2 is SMNVEV (reference sequence). Produced via immunoSEQ multiplex PCR; TCRdb's table is partial and in-frame only. The table lists 75,000 to 95,000 clones, approximately 90% of them singletons. The chain combines TRBV27 with TRBJ2-1; 8 positions agree with TRBD2. This TCR derives from an adult with an advanced solid tumor such as melanoma, head and neck, liver or kidney cancer. The sample consisted of CD4+ or CD8+ T cells sorted from blood, taken in a trial of the OX40 agonist ivuxolimab. The CDR3 DNA is TGTGCCAGCAGTTTACTTATTGCGGGGGGCTACAATGAGCAGTTCTTC. It is translated as CASSLLIAGGYNEQFF.